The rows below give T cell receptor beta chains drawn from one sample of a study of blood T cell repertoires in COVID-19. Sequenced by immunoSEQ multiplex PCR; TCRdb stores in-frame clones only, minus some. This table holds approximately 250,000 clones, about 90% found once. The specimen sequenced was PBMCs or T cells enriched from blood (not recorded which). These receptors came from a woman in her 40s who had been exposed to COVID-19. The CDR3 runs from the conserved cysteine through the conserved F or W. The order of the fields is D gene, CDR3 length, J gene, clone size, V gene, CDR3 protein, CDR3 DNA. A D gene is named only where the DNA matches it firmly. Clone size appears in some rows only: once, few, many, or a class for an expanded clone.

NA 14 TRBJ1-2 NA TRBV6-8 CASSQEAGVGGYTF TGTGCCAGCAGTCAGGAAGCAGGGGTAGGAGGCTACACCTTC
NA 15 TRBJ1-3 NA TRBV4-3 CASSQDRLQGNTIYF TGCGCCAGCAGCCAAGACCGATTACAGGGAAACACCATATATTTT
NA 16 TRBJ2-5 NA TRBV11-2 CASSLGGWGPGETQYF TGTGCCAGCAGCTTAGGAGGCTGGGGGCCGGGAGAGACCCAGTACTTC
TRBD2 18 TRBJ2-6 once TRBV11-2 CASSSTGTSGSGANVLTF TGTGCCAGCAGCTCGACCGGGACTAGCGGATCTGGGGCCAACGTCCTGACTTTC
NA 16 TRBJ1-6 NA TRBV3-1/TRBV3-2 CASSQDLGRVGSPLHF TGTGCCAGCAGCCAAGATTTGGGCAGGGTAGGATCACCCCTCCACTTT
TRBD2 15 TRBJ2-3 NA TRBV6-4 CASSRIAGEIDTQYF TGTGCCAGCAGCCGAATAGCGGGAGAGATAGATACGCAGTATTTT
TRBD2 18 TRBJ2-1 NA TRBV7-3 CASSLTYSTSGPYNEQFF TGTGCCAGCAGCTTAACCTACTCGACTAGCGGCCCCTACAATGAGCAGTTCTTC
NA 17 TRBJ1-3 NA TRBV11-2 CASSHGTLRAFGNTIYF TGTGCCAGCAGCCACGGGACTCTCAGAGCTTTTGGAAACACCATATATTTT
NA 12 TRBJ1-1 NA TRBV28 CASSDKNTEAFF TGTGCCAGCAGCGACAAGAACACTGAAGCTTTCTTT
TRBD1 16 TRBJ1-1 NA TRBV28 CASSSLPGQGYGEAFF TGTGCCAGCAGTTCCCTCCCAGGACAGGGTTATGGTGAAGCTTTCTTT
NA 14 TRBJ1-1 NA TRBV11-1 CASSPNQGGTEAFF TGTGCCAGCAGCCCGAACCAGGGTGGCACTGAAGCTTTCTTT
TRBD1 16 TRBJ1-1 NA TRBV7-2 CASSLAPQGGSTEAFF TGTGCCAGCAGCTTAGCACCACAGGGGGGAAGCACTGAAGCTTTCTTT
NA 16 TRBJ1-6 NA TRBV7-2 CASTLNPAASNSPLHF TGTGCCAGCACCCTAAATCCCGCAGCGAGCAATTCACCCCTCCACTTT
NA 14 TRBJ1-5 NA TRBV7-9 CASSPEGGNQPQHF TGTGCCAGCAGCCCCGAGGGGGGGAATCAGCCCCAGCATTTT
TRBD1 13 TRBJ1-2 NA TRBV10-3 CATGTGRNYGYTF TGTGCCACTGGGACAGGCCGTAACTATGGCTACACCTTC
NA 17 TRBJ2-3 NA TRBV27 CASSLSSWGEGTDTQYF TGTGCCAGCAGTTTATCGTCTTGGGGGGAGGGCACAGATACGCAGTATTTT
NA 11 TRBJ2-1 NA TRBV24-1 CATSQLYEQFF TGTGCCACCAGCCAGTTGTATGAGCAGTTCTTC
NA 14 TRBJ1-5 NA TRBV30 CAWSVFPFNQPQHF TGTGCCTGGAGTGTATTTCCCTTCAATCAGCCCCAGCATTTT
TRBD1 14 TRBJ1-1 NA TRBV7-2 CASSPGTGSTEAFF TGTGCCAGCAGCCCCGGGACAGGCAGTACTGAAGCTTTCTTT
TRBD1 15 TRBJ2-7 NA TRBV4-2 CASSPDREESYEQYF TGTGCCAGCAGCCCGGACAGGGAGGAGTCCTACGAGCAGTACTTC
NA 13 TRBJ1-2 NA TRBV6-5 CASSYSGGGGYTF TGTGCCAGCAGTTACTCTGGGGGGGGCGGCTACACCTTC
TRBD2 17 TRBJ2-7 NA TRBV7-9 CASSPLGGGSISHEQYF TGTGCCAGCAGCCCCTTGGGGGGGGGTAGTATCTCTCACGAGCAGTACTTC
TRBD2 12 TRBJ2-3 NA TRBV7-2 CASSSTSGRANF TGTGCCAGCAGCTCGACTAGCGGGAGGGCGAATTTT
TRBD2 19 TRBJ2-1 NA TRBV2 CASRKGTSGSPLLYNEQFF TGTGCCAGCAGAAAGGGGACTAGCGGGAGTCCCCTCCTCTACAATGAGCAGTTCTTC
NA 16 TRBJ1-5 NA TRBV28 CATVGRLRGGNQPQHF TGTGCCACCGTTGGCAGGCTACGGGGTGGCAATCAGCCCCAGCATTTT
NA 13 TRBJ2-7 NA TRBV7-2 CASSLQASYEQYF TGTGCCAGCAGCTTGCAGGCCTCCTACGAGCAGTACTTC
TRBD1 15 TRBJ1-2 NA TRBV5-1 CASSLGDRVIGGYTF TGCGCCAGCAGCTTGGGGGACAGGGTAATTGGTGGCTACACCTTC
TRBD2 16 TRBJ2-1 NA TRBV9 CASSVRLAATRNEQFF TGTGCCAGCAGCGTAAGACTAGCAGCTACCCGCAATGAGCAGTTCTTC
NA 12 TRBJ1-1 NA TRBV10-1 CAGLKLNTEAFF TGCGCCGGACTAAAGCTAAACACTGAAGCTTTCTTT
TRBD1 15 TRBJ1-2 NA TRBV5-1 CASSSAAQGAKGYTF TGCGCCAGCAGCTCGGCCGCTCAGGGGGCAAAGGGCTACACCTTC
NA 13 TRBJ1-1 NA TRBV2 CASRSQGGSEAFF TGTGCCAGCAGGTCCCAGGGAGGGTCTGAAGCTTTCTTT
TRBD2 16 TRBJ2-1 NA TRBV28 CASIFRTSGGVSEQFF TGTGCCAGCATATTCCGGACTAGCGGGGGAGTAAGTGAGCAGTTCTTC
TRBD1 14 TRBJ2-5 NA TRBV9 CASSARQGEETQYF TGTGCCAGCAGCGCTAGACAGGGAGAGGAGACCCAGTACTTC
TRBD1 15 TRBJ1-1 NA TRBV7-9 CASSSTGGPGTEAFF TGTGCCAGCAGCTCGACAGGGGGCCCTGGCACTGAAGCTTTCTTT
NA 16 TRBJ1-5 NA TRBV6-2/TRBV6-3 CASSGRAVISNQPQHF TGTGCCAGCAGCGGGAGAGCGGTAATTAGCAATCAGCCCCAGCATTTT
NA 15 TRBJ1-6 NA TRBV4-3 CASSQNTGINSPLHF TGCGCCAGCAGCCAAAATACAGGGATTAATTCACCCCTCCACTTT
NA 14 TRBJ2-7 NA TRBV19 CASRETGSTYEQYF TGTGCCAGTAGAGAAACAGGGTCAACCTACGAGCAGTACTTC
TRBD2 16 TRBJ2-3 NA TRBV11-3 CASSPGSGGSTDTQYF TGTGCCAGCAGCCCCGGATCCGGGGGGTCCACAGATACGCAGTATTTT
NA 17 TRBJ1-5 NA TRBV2 CASSGRVSAIGNQPQHF TGTGCCAGCAGTGGGCGGGTCTCGGCAATCGGCAATCAGCCCCAGCATTTT
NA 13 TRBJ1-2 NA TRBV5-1 CASSATVDYGYTF TGTGCCAGCAGCGCGACAGTAGACTATGGCTACACCTTC
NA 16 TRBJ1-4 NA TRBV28 CASSLLQAATNEKLFF TGTGCCAGCAGTTTACTCCAGGCTGCAACTAATGAAAAACTGTTTTTT
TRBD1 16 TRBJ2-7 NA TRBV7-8 CASSSITGGISYEQYF TGTGCCAGCAGCTCCATTACAGGGGGGATTTCCTACGAGCAGTACTTC
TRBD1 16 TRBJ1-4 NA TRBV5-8 CASSLDRGLANEKLFF TGTGCCAGCAGCCTCGACAGGGGATTAGCTAATGAAAAACTGTTTTTT
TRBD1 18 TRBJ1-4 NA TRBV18 CASSPLWDRTGTNEKLFF TGTGCCAGCTCACCCCTATGGGACAGAACAGGGACTAATGAAAAACTGTTTTTT
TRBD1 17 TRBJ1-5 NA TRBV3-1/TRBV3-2 CASSQEGTGPFGGAQHF TGTGCCAGCAGCCAAGAAGGGACAGGGCCTTTCGGAGGGGCCCAGCATTTT